These T cell receptor beta chains were read from a single sample in a study of shared clonotypes between healthy human individuals. The repertoire was sequenced with immunoSEQ multiplex PCR; TCRdb's copy has only in-frame clones and lacks some. The sample has some 1,600,000 clones; 98% are singletons. Sequencing input: naive CD4+ T cells sorted from blood. Source of these receptors: a man aged 30 to 39 in good health. CDR3s include the opening cysteine and the closing phenylalanine or tryptophan.

>TRBJ1-2|TRBV5-1
CASSLKDRGRDRGGYTF
>TRBJ2-1|TRBV19
CASSIDHYNDKQFF
>TRBJ2-1|TRBV27
CATLGPGLNEQFF
>TRBJ1-1|TRBV28
CASSLPTEAFF
>TRBJ1-5|TRBV6-6
CASKDSFNQPQHF
>TRBJ2-5|TRBV7-2
CASSSQRAIQETQYF
>TRBJ2-5|TRBV5-1
CASSGAEGETQYF
>TRBJ2-7|TRBV7-2
CASSTRLAGVSEQYF
>TRBJ2-7|TRBV5-6
CASELGSGGTSYEQYF
>TRBJ2-3|TRBV30
CAWMGLAGGRMVTDTQYF
>TRBJ1-1|TRBV19
CASKTGQEGVAEAFF
>TRBJ1-2|TRBV7-9
CASSLRQGVLGYTF
>TRBJ2-2|TRBV7-9
CASSPARDTGELFF
>TRBJ2-3|TRBV5-4
CASSPRGTSDTDTQYF
>TRBJ1-5|TRBV11-2
CASSLRPKQPQHF
>TRBJ2-1|TRBV7-3
CASSLYSAGGRYEQFF
>TRBJ2-1|TRBV4-2
CASSHLLAGRSSFNNEQFF
>TRBJ2-1|TRBV29-1
CSAGGTSSYNEQFF
>TRBJ2-1|TRBV11-2
CASVAWGHEQFF
>TRBJ2-1|TRBV9
CASSVAGDMDYNEQFF
>TRBJ2-7|TRBV28
CASSLGQGPIYEQYF
>TRBJ2-7|TRBV19
CASSTYKGQGVSYEQYF
>TRBJ2-6|TRBV10-3
CAISELVGARHSGANVLTF
>TRBJ2-2|TRBV4-3
CASSQRRDSQNTGELFF
>TRBJ2-7|TRBV2
CASSETGYEQYF
>TRBJ2-7|TRBV5-1
CASSSSSGASEQYF
>TRBJ2-7|TRBV7-2
CASSPPPGLAHTYEQYF
>TRBJ2-1|TRBV19
CASSIARGRASYNEQFF
>TRBJ1-1|TRBV4-1
CASSQGGSTMNTEAFF
>TRBJ2-1|TRBV10-3
CAISEGVVYNEQFF
>TRBJ2-7|TRBV7-8
CASGLGVSYEQYF